The 6 T cell receptor beta chains below were found in one sample sequenced in a study of T-cell memory formation after mild COVID-19. TCRdb re-called the 5' RACE reads through MiXCR, storing one row per CDR3 protein. The sample includes under 110,000 distinct CDR3 sequences, 15% to 20% of them seen just once. Sequences were obtained from PBMCs or a T cell subset sorted from them (not recorded which). These TCRs come from an adult woman who had mild COVID-19 (a few samples of this study predate the infection). Cell type and time point are not known.

This clonotype was counted only a few times. The chain couples TRBV6-5 to TRBJ2-7; D unresolved. V lost 0 bases to trimming and J lost 1 base, with 10 bases between them. Germline-derived CDR1 and CDR2 are MNHEY and SVGAGI. The CDR3 runs 15 residues. The CDR3 bases are TGTGCCAGCAGTTACTCTCCTGGAACGTCCTACGAGCAGTACTTC. Amino acid sequence: CASSYSPGTSYEQYF.

The chain is built from TRBV6-2 or TRBV6-3 and TRBJ1-1; perhaps TRBD1 as D (6 bases). The V and J ends lost 5 bases and 3 bases respectively, with 13 bases between them. Per germline, CDR1 MNHEY and CDR2 SVGEGT. The CDR3 is 14 residues long. CDR3 in DNA: TGTGCCAGCAGTACAACAGGGAGTTACACTGAAGCTTTCTTT. Amino acids: CASSTTGSYTEAFF.

CDR3 in amino acids: CASSFGGTGELFF. Written as DNA, the CDR3 is TGTGCCAGCAGCTTCGGGGGCACCGGGGAGCTGTTTTTT. The gene calls are TRBV7-6 and TRBJ2-2, with D possibly matching TRBD2 (6 bases). Germline CDR1 is SGHVS and CDR2 is FNYEAQ. Trimming stripped 3 bases from V and 4 bases from J, with 6 bases between. The CDR3 is 13 residues long.

The table lists this clonotype with a few counts. CDR3 DNA sequence: TGTGCCAGCAGCCAAGAAGGTAACAATCAGCCCCAGCATTTT. It yields the protein CASSQEGNNQPQHF. The J gene is TRBJ1-5, the V gene TRBV3-1; D unresolved. V lost 0 bases, J lost 3 bases, and 6 bases lay in between. The germline CDR1 and CDR2 sequences are LGHDT and YNNKEL (reference sequence). This CDR3 is 14 amino acids long.

This clonotype was counted between two and nine times. The V gene is TRBV6-2 or TRBV6-3, the J gene TRBJ1-1; D might be TRBD1 (5 bases). Germline V lookup: CDR1 MNHEY, CDR2 SVGEGT. Trimming cost V 4 bases and J 3 bases, with 12 bases left between them. The CDR3 length is 14 residues. CDR3 protein: CASSWQGPYTEAFF. CDR3 coding DNA: TGTGCCAGCAGTTGGCAGGGACCGTACACTGAAGCTTTCTTT.

A few counts support this clonotype. The chain combines TRBV4-1 with TRBJ1-1, with D perhaps TRBD1 (6 bases). The CDR3 consists of 16 residues. V was trimmed by 0 bases and J by 1 base, leaving 12 bases between them. The V gene's germline CDR1 is MGHRA and CDR2 YSYEKL. The CDR3 sequence: CASSQEGAGTNTEAFF. CDR3 bases: TGCGCCAGCAGCCAAGAGGGGGCCGGGACGAACACTGAAGCTTTCTTT.